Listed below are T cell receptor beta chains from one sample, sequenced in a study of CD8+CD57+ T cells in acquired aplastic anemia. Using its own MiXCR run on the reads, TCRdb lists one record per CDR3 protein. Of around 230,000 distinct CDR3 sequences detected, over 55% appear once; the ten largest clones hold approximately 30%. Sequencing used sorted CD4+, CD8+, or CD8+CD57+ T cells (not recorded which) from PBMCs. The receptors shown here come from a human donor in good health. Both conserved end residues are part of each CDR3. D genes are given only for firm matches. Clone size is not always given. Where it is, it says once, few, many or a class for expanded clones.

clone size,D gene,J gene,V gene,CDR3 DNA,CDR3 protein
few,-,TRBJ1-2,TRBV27,TGTGCCAGCCGGCGAATGGGGTTCTATGGCTACACCTTC,CASRRMGFYGYTF
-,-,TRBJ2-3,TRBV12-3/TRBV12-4,TGTGCCAGCAGTTTAAACAGTCTGTATACGCAGTATTTT,CASSLNSLYTQYF
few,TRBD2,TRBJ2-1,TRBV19,TGTGCCAGTAAGGCGGGAGGAGGCAATGAGCAGTTCTTC,CASKAGGGNEQFF
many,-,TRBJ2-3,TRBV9,TGTGCCAGCGGAGATACGCAGTATTTT,CASGDTQYF
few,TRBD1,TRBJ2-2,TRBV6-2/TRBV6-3,TGTGCCAGCAGTTACCAGGGGGCAAGCACCGGGGAGCTGTTTTTT,CASSYQGASTGELFF
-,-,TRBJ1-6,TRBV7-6,TGTGCCAGCAGCCAAAGACAGTCAGGGGATTCACCCCTCCACTTT,CASSQRQSGDSPLHF
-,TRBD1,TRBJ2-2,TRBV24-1,TGTGCCACCAGTGACTACGGGGGACAGGGGAACACCGGGGAGCTGTTTTTT,CATSDYGGQGNTGELFF
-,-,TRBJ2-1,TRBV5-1,TGCGCCAGCAGCTTGGAACGGGAGAGCTACAATGAGCAGTTCTTC,CASSLERESYNEQFF
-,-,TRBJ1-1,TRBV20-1,TGCAGTGCTAGGGACTTCGAGGGGTTGAACACTGAAGCTTTCTTT,CSARDFEGLNTEAFF
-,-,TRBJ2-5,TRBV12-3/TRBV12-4,TGTGCCAGCAGTTTCGGAGCGGCAACTTACCAAGGGACCCAGTACTTC,CASSFGAATYQGTQYF
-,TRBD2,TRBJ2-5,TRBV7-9,TGTGCCAGTCGACTAGCGGGATTAACGGTAGAGACCCAGTACTTC,CASRLAGLTVETQYF
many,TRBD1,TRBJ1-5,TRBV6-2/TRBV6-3,TGTGCCAGCAGTTACACCCCTGGACAGGTCAATCAGCCCCAGCATTTT,CASSYTPGQVNQPQHF
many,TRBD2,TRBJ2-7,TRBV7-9,TGTGCCAGCAGCTTAGCGGGGGGGGAGTCCTACGAGCAGTACTTC,CASSLAGGESYEQYF
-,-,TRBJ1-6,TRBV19,TGTGCCAGCCAGCGGGGTTCCTATAATTCACCCCTCCACTTT,CASQRGSYNSPLHF
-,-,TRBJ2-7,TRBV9,TGTGCCAGCAGTAGGGGGGGTCGGAGCTCCTACGAGCAGTACTTC,CASSRGGRSSYEQYF
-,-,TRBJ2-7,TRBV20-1,TGCAGTGCTAGGAAACAGGGCTCCGAGCAGTACTTC,CSARKQGSEQYF
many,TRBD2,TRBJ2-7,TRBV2,TGTGCCAGCATCGAAGCGGGGTACTCCTACGAGCAGTACTTC,CASIEAGYSYEQYF
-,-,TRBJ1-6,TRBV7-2,TGTGCCAGCAGCTTATATTTTCGGACCTGGAGCTTCTATTCACCCCTCCACTTT,CASSLYFRTWSFYSPLHF
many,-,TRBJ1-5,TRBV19,TGTGCCAGTAGTATTCTGGGAAGGGGCAATCAGCCCCAGCATTTT,CASSILGRGNQPQHF
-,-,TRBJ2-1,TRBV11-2,TGTGCCAGCAGCTTAGCCTCCGGGAGCCCCTACAATGAACAGTTCTTC,CASSLASGSPYNEQFF
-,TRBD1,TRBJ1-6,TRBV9,TGTGCCAGCAGCGCCCCCGGACAGGGCCATAATTCACCCCTCCACTTT,CASSAPGQGHNSPLHF
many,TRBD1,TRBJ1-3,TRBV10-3,TGTGCCATTAGGACAGGGGACGGAAACACCATATATTTT,CAIRTGDGNTIYF
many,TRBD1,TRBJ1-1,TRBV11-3,TGTGCCAGCAGCTTAGATGGACAGGGGGCTAAAACTGAAGCTTTCTTT,CASSLDGQGAKTEAFF
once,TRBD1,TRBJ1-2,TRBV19,TGTGGAACCAGGGGGTCCTATGGCTACACCTTC,CGTRGSYGYTF
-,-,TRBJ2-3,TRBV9,TGTGCCAGCAGCGTTCAGGACACAAGCACAGATACGCAGTATTTT,CASSVQDTSTDTQYF
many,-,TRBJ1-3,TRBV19,TGTGCCAGTAGTGGTAGGGGTTTACCCTCTGGAAACACCATATATTTT,CASSGRGLPSGNTIYF
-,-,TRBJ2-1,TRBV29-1,TGCAGCGTTGAGGGGGGGCGGAGCAATGAGCAGTTCTTC,CSVEGGRSNEQFF
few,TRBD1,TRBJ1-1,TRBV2,TGTGCCAGCACAGGACAGGGAACGGTCGCCTCGGCTGAAGCTTTCTTT,CASTGQGTVASAEAFF
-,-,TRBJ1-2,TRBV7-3,TGTGCCAGCAGCTTAGGTACTGAAGCTGGCTACACCTTC,CASSLGTEAGYTF
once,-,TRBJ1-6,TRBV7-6,TGTGCCAGCAGCTTAGCGTCATGGGGGGATAATTCACCCCTCCACTTT,CASSLASWGDNSPLHF
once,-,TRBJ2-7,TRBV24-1,TGTGCCAGCAGCTTAGGTTGGGCTCTTGCGTACGAGCAGTACTTC,CASSLGWALAYEQYF
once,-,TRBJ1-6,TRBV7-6,TGTGCCAGCACCTCCCGGGAGGGAAATTCACCCCTCCACTTT,CASTSREGNSPLHF
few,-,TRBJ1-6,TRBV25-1,TGTGCCAGCAGTGAACCCCTCGGACCGAATTCACCCCTCCACTTT,CASSEPLGPNSPLHF
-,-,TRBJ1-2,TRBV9,TGTGCCAGCAGCGTAGAAATCGACAGTTCTTCTAACTATGGCTACACCTTC,CASSVEIDSSSNYGYTF
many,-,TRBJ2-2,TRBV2,TGTGCCAGCAGGACAAGTGCGAACACCGGGGAGCTGTTTTTT,CASRTSANTGELFF
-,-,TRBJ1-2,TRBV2,TGTGCCAGCACCTCCTCGGCGGGGGGCTATGGCTACACCTTC,CASTSSAGGYGYTF
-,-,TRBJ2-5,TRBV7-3,TGTGCCAGCAGCTTCCAAGCGGAAGAGACCCAGTACTTC,CASSFQAEETQYF
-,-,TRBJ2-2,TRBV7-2,TGTGCCAGCAGCTGGGCTAGCGCGCGGACCGGGGAGCTGTTTTTT,CASSWASARTGELFF
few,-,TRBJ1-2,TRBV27,TGTGCCAGCAGTTTATCTTCCGGCAGCCTAAACTATGGCTACACCTTC,CASSLSSGSLNYGYTF
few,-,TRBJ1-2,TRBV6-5,TGTGCCAGCAGTTACTCGACAGTGAGTAACTATGGCTACACCTTC,CASSYSTVSNYGYTF
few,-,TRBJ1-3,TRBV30,TGTGCCTGGAGTGTGGGGCCTTCGAGTCCAAACACCATATATTTT,CAWSVGPSSPNTIYF
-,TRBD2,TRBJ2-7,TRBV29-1,TGCAGCGTTGAAGGGCGGGGGAAGCCCGAGCAGTACTTC,CSVEGRGKPEQYF
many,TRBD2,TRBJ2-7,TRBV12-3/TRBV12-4,TGTGCCAGCAGTTTAGCGGGGGGGGAGAGCTCCTACGAGCAGTACTTC,CASSLAGGESSYEQYF
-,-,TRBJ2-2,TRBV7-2,TGTGCCAGCAGCTTATTTGTCGGGGGGCCAGCCGGGGAGCTGTTTTTT,CASSLFVGGPAGELFF
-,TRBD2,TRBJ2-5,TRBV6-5,TGTGCCAGCAGTGATACCGGGACTAGCGGCCAAGAGACCCAGTACTTC,CASSDTGTSGQETQYF
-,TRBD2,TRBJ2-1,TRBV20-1,TGCAGTGCTACTAGCGGGGCCGAAGGTGGTACGCAGTTCTTC,CSATSGAEGGTQFF
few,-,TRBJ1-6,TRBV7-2,TGTGCCAGCAGCTTAGAAGAAGGCAGACGGGGTTCACCCCTCCACTTT,CASSLEEGRRGSPLHF
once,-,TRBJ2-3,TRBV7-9,TGTGCCAGCAGCCCATCGGACAATGAGCAGTATTTT,CASSPSDNEQYF